The source of this T cell receptor beta chain is a study of T cells in Graves' hyperthyroidism and ophthalmopathy. This CDR3 contains 14 residues. Germline trimming cut 4 bases from V and 2 bases from J; bases unmatched to any gene: 2. CDR1 and CDR2 from the germline V gene are SGHTA and FQGTGA. TCR beta CDR3 regions were amplified from RNA. The primer set for the first-round RT-PCR of the TCR CDR3 was HTBI. TCRdb re-called the multiplex PCR reads with MiXCR, one entry per CDR3 protein. This sample has tens of thousands of distinct CDR3 sequences, with approximately 53% found just once. This clonotype was seen once.

The V gene is TRBV7-3, the J gene TRBJ2-7; the match to TRBD2 covers 10 bases. Sequenced material: blood. The source is a woman aged 60 to 75 with Graves' ophthalmopathy. CDR3 protein: CASSSSGGAYEQYF. The DNA for the CDR3 is TGTGCCAGCAGCTCCAGCGGGGGGGCCTACGAGCAGTACTTC.